This T cell receptor beta chain was documented in a study of regulatory T cells in long-lasting Graves disease (dated by TCRdb to about 2021). Study-level background: In the newly diagnosed Graves' disease group, patients had been taking antithyroid drugs for less than 3 months. A total of 33 samples underwent TCR sequencing: about 13 from persistent and approximately 20 from newly diagnosed Graves' disease patients. Patients with persistent Graves' disease were compared with patients with newly diagnosed Graves' disease using TCR sequencing and RNA sequencing of peripheral blood. The study took place in China and was registered as a clinical trial. What the study reported, not specific to this receptor: Patients with persistent disease shared more public clonotypes (about 3,000) than newly diagnosed patients did (approximately 990). Preferential use of TRBV28, TRBJ1-2 and TRBJ2-5 was observed in persistent disease, whereas TRBV20-1 and TRBJ2-1 were favored in newly diagnosed disease. Lower TCR Shannon entropy and fewer highly expanded clones were observed in persistent Graves' disease patients than in newly diagnosed patients, which suggested clonal expansion. Because the primary lesion, thyroid tissue, could not be accessed, the study looked at peripheral blood alone. The authors noted that the small sample size was a limitation that may lower accuracy. Sequencing and analysis were restricted to the TCR beta chain.

V has 3 bases trimmed and J has 4 bases trimmed; junction bases matching no gene number 14. CDR1 MNHEY and CDR2 SVGEGT were looked up in the germline V gene. From the cysteine up to the phenylalanine, the CDR3 has a length of 17 residues. The retained sequence is limited to the CDR3, 51 bases, with the frame set at the first base. The time point label corresponds to: newly diagnosed GD, antithyroid drugs for less than 3 months. For both TCR sequencing and RNA sequencing, RNA was extracted from PBMCs using TRIzol. Graves' disease was diagnosed according to American Thyroid Association guidelines. Patients for the study were recruited at an endocrinology department in Xi'an, China. Each patient gave roughly 10 milliliters of peripheral blood, collected in an EDTA anticoagulant tube. Ficoll Paque Plus density gradient separation was used to isolate PBMCs, and no further T cell sorting was done. An Agilent 2100 Bioanalyzer and agarose gel were used to assess RNA quality, and a NanoDrop 2000 was used to measure RNA concentration.

Receptor amplification or capture employed multiplex PCR. Data came from an Illumina HiSeq 4000. To build TCR beta libraries, CDR3 regions were amplified by Arm-PCR using iRepertoire HTBI primers. Before sequencing, the PCR products went through gel purification. The source study handled its data this way. Across samples, fewer than 70 TRBV and approximately 15 TRBJ segments were identified and used for gene usage analysis of CDR3 amino acid clonotypes. COPE and FqMerger were used to merge filtered high-quality paired reads into contigs. BLAST was used to align contigs to IMGT TRBV, TRBD and TRBJ reference genes, and CDR3 was defined according to IMGT. Clonotypes above 0.1% frequency were classified as highly expanded clones. Shannon entropy served as the measure of repertoire diversity, while the Gini coefficient captured V-J evenness. Public clonotypes were defined as clonotypes shared by more than one individual. In TCRdb, the public reads were trimmed at Q25 with fastp and aligned with MiXCR, with productive beta chains retained. Merged by CDR3 protein, the rows form single entries marked with the most common genes and DNA. The V and J calls were not made by the authors but by TCRdb's processing. Within this sample are approximately 350,000 distinct CDR3 sequences, with approximately 12% of them counted one time only. The ten largest clones take up under 20% of the sample.

This clonotype has a count of ten or more. Its cognate antigen has yet to be identified. No qualities accompany the bases; no much larger clone lies one base away. These data also formed part of another study, on T cells in Graves' hyperthyroidism and ophthalmopathy. The second source states: Stable Graves' hyperthyroidism was defined as the absence of progression to ophthalmopathy over 18 months of follow-up. The hyperthyroidism patients were between 18 and 65 years old and newly diagnosed, with a disease duration of less than 2 months. Exclusion was applied to patients with uncontrolled infections, other autoimmune diseases, pregnancy or lactation. Diagnoses were established on the basis of clinical symptoms, serum thyroxine and TRAb, thyroid ultrasound, and orbital computed tomography. The first round of RT-PCR for the TCR CDR3 was performed with the HTBI primer set and the Qiagen OneStep RT-PCR kit. Most expanded thyroid clonotypes (frequency above 0.001) were also found in blood, which suggests that blood repertoires may mirror thyroid immune responses. A 13 V-J signature model separated ophthalmopathy from stable hyperthyroidism, with 87.88% sensitivity and 81% to 83% specificity in cross-validation and 80%/75% in testing. During validation, the model predicted progression to ophthalmopathy a median of around 6 months ahead of onset, with almost 71% sensitivity and about 75% specificity. To identify TCR V-J signatures that set the groups apart, the researchers used a discovery cohort of 100 patients, made up of roughly 40 with Graves' ophthalmopathy and some 60 with stable Graves' hyperthyroidism. Prospective prediction of ophthalmopathy was tested in an independent validation cohort of 18 to 20 hyperthyroidism patients and 17 patients who later progressed to ophthalmopathy. The 90 to 100 discovery patients were randomly split 7:3 into training and test sets. The study also compared thyroid tissue and blood T-cell repertoires from about six Graves' hyperthyroidism patients. Once sampling was done, hyperthyroidism patients were given methimazole at a starting dose of 30 mg daily, whereas ophthalmopathy patients were given high-dose intravenous methylprednisolone. Libraries were constructed in a second round of multiplex PCR, after which size selection and purification were performed. Libraries were sequenced paired-end with 100 bp reads on an Illumina HiSeq2000. SOAPnuke was used to process the raw data, with reads discarded if the reads contained adapters or uncalled bases, had a mean Phred below 15, or lacked an exact constant-primer or identifier match. High-quality paired reads were merged with COPE v1.2.5, and unique nucleotide sequences were defined as clonotypes. MiTCR v1.1 was used to align the clonotypes against IMGT TRBV, TRBD and TRBJ reference segments. The analysis included only V-J combinations with a frequency above 0.0001, which together covered roughly 99% of the repertoires. A TCS score was defined as the ratio of F50 (clonal expansion) to E x V (chaos), with BLOSUM62-based TCRdist applied between CDR3 peptides within each V-J. Welch's t-statistics and random forest reduced some 510 V-J features to about 13, which were used in a naive Bayes classifier (R e1071). Sample size was not statistically predetermined, and investigators were not blinded to group allocation. The paper describes TCR Vbeta CDR3 sequencing of fewer than 150 peripheral blood samples, made up of some 40 ophthalmopathy patients, around 78 hyperthyroidism patients and around 17 progressor patients.

This sequence uses TRBV6-2 or TRBV6-3 and TRBJ1-1, with 7 bases in between that match TRBD1. The clonotype originates from a young woman with Graves disease. Donor details come from another sample of the same person, matched by shared clones. This material consisted of peripheral blood mononuclear cells (PBMCs), taken at new diagnosis, from a patient treated with antithyroid drugs. The CDR3 is CASSYLRRGYVSTEAFF. In nucleotide form, the sequence is TGTGCCAGCAGTTATCTCCGCAGGGGGTATGTGAGCACTGAAGCTTTCTTT.